One sample yielded the 25 T cell receptor beta chains listed below, sequenced in a study of T cell responses to AZD1222 COVID-19 vaccine. Libraries were prepared by immunoSEQ multiplex PCR; TCRdb keeps only in-frame clonotypes and omits some of them. Of roughly 66,000 clones in the sample, 84% were seen once. Here the sequenced sample was peripheral blood, taken on day 0 of AZD1222 vaccination. These receptors were obtained from an adult in good health.

CDR3 residues: CASSQRSAGFGEQYF. The CDR3 nucleotides are TGCGCCAGCAGCCAAAGATCGGCAGGATTTGGCGAGCAGTACTTC. V usage is TRBV4-3 and J usage is TRBJ2-7; D uncertain. Trimming pared 2 bases from V and 6 bases from J, leaving 17 bases between. CDR3 length equals 15 residues. CDR1 is LGHNA and CDR2 is YSLEER in the germline V gene.

CDR3 amino acids: CASSIFGGAALSNYGYTF. CDR3 DNA sequence: TGTGCCAGTAGTATTTTCGGTGGGGCAGCACTATCTAACTATGGCTACACCTTC. The chain has TRBV19 and TRBJ1-2, with D perhaps matching TRBD1 (5 bases). Per germline, CDR1 LNHDA and CDR2 SQIVND (reference sequence). The CDR3 consists of 18 residues. Trimming pared 3 bases from V and 0 bases from J, leaving 20 bases between.

Ten or more counts support this clone. The V call is TRBV7-2, the J call TRBJ1-3; D is unresolved. This CDR3 is 15 amino acids long. V dropped 4 bases and J dropped 0 bases, with 10 bases sitting between them. Germline-derived CDR1 and CDR2 are SGHTA and FQGNSA. CDR3 protein: CASSSTVLSGNTIYF. In DNA, the CDR3 is TGTGCCAGCAGCTCCACAGTGCTCTCTGGAAACACCATATATTTT.

The V call is TRBV9, the J call TRBJ1-5; D not resolved. With 3 bases removed from V and 3 bases from J, the gap between germline ends came to 7 bases. CDR1 is SGDLS, CDR2 YYNGEE, per germline. The CDR3 extends over 13 amino acids. CDR3 in amino acids: CASSGDYNQPQHF. CDR3 bases: TGTGCCAGCAGCGGGGATTACAATCAGCCCCAGCATTTT.

The chain carries TRBV3-1 (or the pseudogene TRBV3-2) and TRBJ2-7, with TRBD2 identical over 13 bases. V dropped 5 bases and J dropped 0; count of bases not matched to a gene: 4. The CDR3 has 16 residues. Germline assignment: CDR1 LGHDT and CDR2 YNNKEL (reference sequence). DNA for the CDR3: TGTGCCAGCAGCGGGGGACTAGCGGGACTCTCCTACGAGCAGTACTTC. This encodes CASSGGLAGLSYEQYF.

The J gene is TRBJ1-2, the V gene TRBV30; a weak D match, TRBD1 (5 bases). Germline CDR1 and CDR2: GTSNPN and SVGIG (reference sequence). The CDR3 is 12 amino acids. Trimming stripped 1 base from V and 8 bases from J, with 11 bases between. CDR3 sequence: CAWSGGRGGYTF. The CDR3 bases are TGTGCCTGGAGTGGGGGGAGGGGCGGCTACACCTTC.

V usage is TRBV6-5 and J usage is TRBJ1-1, with D uncertain. The length of the CDR3 is 14 residues. The germline gives CDR1 MNHEY, CDR2 SVGAGI. The V end was cut by 0 bases, the J end by 0 bases, with 5 bases between. DNA of the CDR3: TGTGCCAGCAGTTACTCAACTCTGAACACTGAAGCTTTCTTT. Protein sequence: CASSYSTLNTEAFF.

This clone was observed once. The rearrangement joins TRBV5-1 to TRBJ2-1; 10 nucleotides line up with TRBD2. CDR3 length: 15 amino acids. V trimming: 4 bases; J trimming: 4 bases; junction bases outside the gene matches: 5. CDR1 and CDR2 from the germline V gene are SGHRS and YFSETQ. CDR3 amino acids: CASSQLAGEYNEQFF. DNA for the CDR3: TGCGCCAGCAGCCAGCTAGCGGGGGAATACAATGAGCAGTTCTTC.

This chain links TRBV4-2 with TRBJ2-7, with 8 positions matching TRBD1. This CDR3 contains 18 residues. CDR1 LGHNA and CDR2 YNFKEQ come from the germline V gene. Trimming took 11 bases from V and 4 from J; bases not matched to a gene: 25. CDR3 sequence (DNA): TGTGCCCGCCCCCACGACGACTGGGGGACAGGCAAACCTTACGAGCAGTACTTC. This codes for CARPHDDWGTGKPYEQYF.

This sequence joins TRBV30 and TRBJ1-5; D remains ambiguous. Trimming pared 0 bases from V and 3 bases from J, leaving 6 bases between. The CDR3 totals 13 residues. Germline CDR1 is GTSNPN and CDR2 is SVGIG (reference sequence). The CDR3 DNA is TGTGCCTGGAGTGTCGCGGACAATCAGCCCCAGCATTTT. Protein product: CAWSVADNQPQHF.

The chain joins TRBV3-1 (or the pseudogene TRBV3-2) to TRBJ1-1; tentative D call: TRBD1 (6 bases). The length of the CDR3 is 16 residues. Germline values: CDR1 LGHDT, CDR2 YNNKEL (reference sequence). V shed 1 base and J shed 11 bases, with 23 bases lying between them. The CDR3 reads CASSQGRAGRGSEAFF. The CDR3 DNA reads TGTGCCAGCAGCCAAGGTCGGGCAGGGAGGGGGTCGGAGGCTTTCTTT.

The chain joins TRBV5-6 to TRBJ2-7; 11 positions match TRBD2. With 3 bases clipped from V and 6 bases from J, the junction kept 8 bases outside the gene matches. The CDR3 has 15 amino acids. Germline-derived CDR1 and CDR2 are SGHDT and YYEEEE. The CDR3 sequence is CASSYIAGGPFEQYF. The CDR3, as DNA: TGTGCCAGCAGCTATATAGCGGGGGGGCCGTTCGAGCAGTACTTC.

The chain uses TRBV5-8 and TRBJ1-3, with no clear D. The CDR3 contains 12 residues. Trimming left V 0 bases short and J 6 bases short, with 4 bases between. Germline V lookup: CDR1 SGHTS, CDR2 YDEGEE. CDR3 sequence reads: CASSLVVNTIYF. The CDR3 coding sequence is TGTGCCAGCAGCTTGGTGGTAAACACCATATATTTT. Looking up the rest from reference TRBV5-8 and TRBJ1-3 gives the full variable domain: EAGVTQSPTHLIKTRGQQATLRCSPISGHTSVYWYQQALGLGLQFLLWYDEGEERNRGNFPPRFSGRQFPNYSSELNVNALELEDSALYLCASSLVVNTIYFGEGSWLTVV.

The chain carries TRBV21-1 and TRBJ1-3; the D call TRBD1 from the table was never checked on the DNA. TRBV21-1 corresponds to a pseudogene. The CDR3 loop spans 20 amino acids. CDR3 sequence reads: CASSLNPTATSLGSGNTIYF. The CDR3 DNA reads as TGTGCCAGCAGTCTTAACCCGACAGCTACCTCGCTGGGGTCTGGAAACACCATATATTTT.

This clone was detected only a few times. V usage is TRBV30 and J usage is TRBJ1-3, with D unresolved. From germline, CDR1 is GTSNPN and CDR2 SVGIG (reference sequence). V was shortened by 1 base and J by 4 bases, with 5 bases between the two germline ends. This CDR3 is 12 amino acids long. The CDR3 is CAWSEQGNTIYF. For the CDR3, the DNA is TGTGCCTGGAGTGAACAGGGAAACACCATATATTTT.

Only one count was recorded for this clone. The V call is TRBV19, the J call TRBJ1-4; a possible D gene is TRBD1 (5 bases). The CDR3 extends over 16 amino acids. Germline CDR1 is LNHDA and CDR2 is SQIVND (reference sequence). The V end lost 4 bases, the J end lost 0 bases, and 12 bases lay between the germline ends. CDR3 coding DNA: TGTGCCAGTAGTAGATACAGGAGTGCAACTAATGAAAAACTGTTTTTT. It encodes CASSRYRSATNEKLFF.

This clone has only one observation. This CDR3 is CASSPPFRGGNTEAFF. CDR3 in DNA: TGTGCCAGCAGTCCACCCTTCAGGGGGGGGAACACTGAAGCTTTCTTT. The genes are TRBV6-2 or TRBV6-3 and TRBJ1-1, with 7 bases fitting TRBD1. J lost 1 base, V lost 5 bases, and 10 bases had no gene match. Germline lookup yields CDR1 MNHEY and CDR2 SVGEGT. This CDR3 is 16 amino acids long.

The chain employs TRBV10-3 and TRBJ2-2; D unclear. Trimming took off 0 bases at V and 0 bases at J, with 5 bases between the two ends. The CDR3 is 15 amino acids. The germline CDR1 and CDR2 sequences are ENHRY and SYGVKD. This chain's CDR3 is CAISESSSNTGELFF. The CDR3 DNA sequence: TGTGCCATCAGTGAGTCGAGTTCGAACACCGGGGAGCTGTTTTTT.

The chain is built from TRBV28 and TRBJ2-1; tentatively, D is TRBD2 (6 bases). Germline V lookup: CDR1 MDHEN, CDR2 SYDVKM. Trimming took off 3 bases at V and 7 bases at J, with 19 bases between the two ends. This CDR3 contains 16 residues. In nucleotides, the CDR3 is TGTGCCAGCAGTTTTGAGGTAGCGGAACTCCGGAATGAGCAGTTCTTC. It specifies CASSFEVAELRNEQFF.

The chain combines TRBV14 with TRBJ1-4, with TRBD1 matching over 11 bases. Losses at the gene ends were 4 bases for V and 7 bases for J; bases not matched to a gene: 5. CDR1 and CDR2 (germline): SGHDN, FVKESK. The CDR3 runs 15 residues. This chain's CDR3 is CASSPRTGGSEKLFF. DNA for the CDR3: TGTGCCAGCAGCCCCCGGACAGGGGGCAGTGAAAAACTGTTTTTT.

The genes are TRBV11-2 and TRBJ1-2, with unresolved D. CDR3 length equals 14 residues. The germline V and J ends were trimmed by 0 bases and 8 bases, with 13 bases remaining between them. CDR1 and CDR2 from the germline V gene are SGHAT and FQNNGV. The CDR3 DNA follows: TGTGCCAGCAGCTTAGAGTTTCTGGCAGGAGGCTACACCTTC. Residues: CASSLEFLAGGYTF.

This clone was detected only once. The J gene is TRBJ2-1, the V gene TRBV7-7, with TRBD2 matching over 7 bases. The CDR3 consists of 15 residues. Germline assignment: CDR1 SSHAT and CDR2 FNYEAQ (reference sequence). V shed 2 bases and J 7 bases; nucleotides not matched to a gene: 8. The CDR3, as DNA: TGTGCCAGCAGCTTACGGCTAGCGGTAGGGAATGAGCAGTTCTTC. It specifies CASSLRLAVGNEQFF.

The chain recombines TRBV9 with TRBJ1-2; TRBD1 matches 7 bases. The CDR3 spans 15 residues. The germline CDR1 and CDR2 sequences are SGDLS and YYNGEE. The J segment lost 2 bases and the V segment lost 0 bases, leaving 4 bases of the junction unmatched. CDR3: CASSVGPGQNYGYTF. In DNA form, the CDR3 reads TGTGCCAGCAGCGTAGGACCGGGACAGAACTATGGCTACACCTTC.

V usage is TRBV5-6 and J usage is TRBJ1-4; 7 nucleotides align to TRBD1. The junction had 5 bases not matched to a gene; V was cut back by 2 bases and J by 1 base. The CDR3 spans 16 residues. Per the germline V gene, CDR1 is SGHDT and CDR2 is YYEEEE. CDR3 coding DNA: TGTGCCAGCAGCTTTTTGACAGGGAAAACTAATGAAAAACTGTTTTTT. This sequence encodes CASSFLTGKTNEKLFF. The full variable domain, with the rest looked up from reference TRBV5-6 and TRBJ1-4, is DAGVTQSPTHLIKTRGQQVTLRCSPKSGHDTVSWYQQALGQGPQFIFQYYEEEERQRGNFPDRFSGHQFPNYSSELNVNALLLGDSALYLCASSFLTGKTNEKLFFGSGTQLSVL.

In its sample, this clone was seen once. The rearrangement joins TRBV6-5 to TRBJ1-3; D is perhaps TRBD1 (6 bases). CDR1 and CDR2 from the germline V gene are MNHEY and SVGAGI. V gave up 2 bases and J gave up 4 bases, with 9 bases separating them. The CDR3 is 14 amino acids. This CDR3 reads CASSYGQGGNTIYF. Here the CDR3 DNA reads TGTGCCAGCAGTTACGGGCAGGGGGGAAACACCATATATTTT.